The clone carrying this T cell receptor (beta chain) was observed once. This CDR3 comprises 14 residues. CDR1 and CDR2 (germline): ENHRY, SYGVKD. V was trimmed by 3 bases and J by 3 bases, leaving 10 bases between them. These data are taken from a study of cytomegalovirus exposure and HLA in healthy donors. The PCR had 60 Vbeta and 13 Jbeta primers. Clones were sequenced by immunoSEQ multiplex PCR, and TCRdb holds only the in-frame ones, with some missing. This table holds approximately 120,000 clones, 75% to 85% found once. This chain uses TRBV10-3 with TRBJ2-3, with unresolved D. The sequence came from a young man in good health and CMV-seropositive. Sequencing was done on a sample of PBMCs. The DNA for the CDR3 is TGTGCCATCAGTGATCTGTCGGTGACAGATACGCAGTATTTT. Translation: CAISDLSVTDTQYF.